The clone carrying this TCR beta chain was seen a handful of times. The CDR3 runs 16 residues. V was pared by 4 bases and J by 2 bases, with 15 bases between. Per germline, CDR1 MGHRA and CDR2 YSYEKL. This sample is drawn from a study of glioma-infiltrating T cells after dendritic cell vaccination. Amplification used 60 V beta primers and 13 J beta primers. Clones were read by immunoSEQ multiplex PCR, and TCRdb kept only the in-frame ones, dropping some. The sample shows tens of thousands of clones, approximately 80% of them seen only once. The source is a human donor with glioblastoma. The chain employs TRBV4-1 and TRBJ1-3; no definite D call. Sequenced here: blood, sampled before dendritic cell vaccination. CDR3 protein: CASSRATDETGNTIYF. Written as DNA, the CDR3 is TGCGCCAGCAGCCGGGCTACCGACGAAACTGGAAACACCATATATTTT.